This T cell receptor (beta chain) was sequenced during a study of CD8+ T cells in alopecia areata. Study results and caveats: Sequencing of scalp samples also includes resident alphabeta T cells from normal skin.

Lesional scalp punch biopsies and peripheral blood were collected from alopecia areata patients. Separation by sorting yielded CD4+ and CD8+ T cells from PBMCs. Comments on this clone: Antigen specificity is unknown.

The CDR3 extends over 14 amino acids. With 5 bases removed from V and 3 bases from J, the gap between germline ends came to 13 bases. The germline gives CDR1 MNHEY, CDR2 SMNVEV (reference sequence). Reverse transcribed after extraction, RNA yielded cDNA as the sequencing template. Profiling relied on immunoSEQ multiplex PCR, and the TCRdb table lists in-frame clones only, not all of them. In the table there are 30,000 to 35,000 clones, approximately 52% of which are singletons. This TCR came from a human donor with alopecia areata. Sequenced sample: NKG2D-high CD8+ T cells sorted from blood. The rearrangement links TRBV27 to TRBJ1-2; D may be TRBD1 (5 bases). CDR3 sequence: CASSRLGLYYGYTF. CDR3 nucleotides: TGTGCCAGCAGTCGCCTGGGGCTTTACTATGGCTACACCTTC.